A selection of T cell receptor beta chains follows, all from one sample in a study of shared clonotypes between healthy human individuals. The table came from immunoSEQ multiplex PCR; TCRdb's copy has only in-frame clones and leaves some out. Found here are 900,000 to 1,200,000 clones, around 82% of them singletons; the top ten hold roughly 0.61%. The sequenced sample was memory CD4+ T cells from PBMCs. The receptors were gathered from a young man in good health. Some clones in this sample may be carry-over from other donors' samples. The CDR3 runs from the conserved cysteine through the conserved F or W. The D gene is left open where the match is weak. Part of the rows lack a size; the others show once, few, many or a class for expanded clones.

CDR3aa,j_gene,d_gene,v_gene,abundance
CASSLEAASQETQYF,TRBJ2-5,NA,TRBV5-8,NA
CATWAGDGDTQYF,TRBJ2-3,NA,TRBV6-1,NA
CASSYTDTGSSGNTIYF,TRBJ1-3,NA,TRBV5-4,NA
CASSLGARYTEAFF,TRBJ1-1,NA,TRBV7-2,NA
CASSFTGTGGDEQFF,TRBJ2-1,TRBD1,TRBV11-3,NA
CASSEAGGLGNTIYF,TRBJ1-3,TRBD1,TRBV2,NA
CASSPGPQHF,TRBJ1-5,NA,TRBV27,NA
CASSVDQGTSGTYEQYF,NA,TRBD2,TRBV9,NA
CASSLKLAGGEEQYF,TRBJ2-7,TRBD2,TRBV5-4,NA
CASREVLPGHNEQFF,TRBJ2-1,NA,TRBV2,NA
CASSALGGLADSNEQFF,TRBJ2-1,TRBD2,TRBV9,NA
CASSSGTYGEQYF,TRBJ2-7,NA,TRBV5-6,NA
CASSFINEQFF,TRBJ2-1,NA,TRBV28,once
CASSLHPDRATEAFF,TRBJ1-1,TRBD1,TRBV7-3,NA
CASTSGSLREQFF,TRBJ2-1,NA,TRBV19,NA
CASSLLFGETQYF,TRBJ2-5,NA,TRBV7-2,NA
CASSRQGLNTGELFF,TRBJ2-2,TRBD1,TRBV6-5,NA
CASSLAEAAANYGYTF,TRBJ1-2,NA,TRBV11-2,NA
CASKRDGKETQYF,TRBJ2-5,NA,TRBV6-6,once
CASSRKSRDPQAGNEQFF,TRBJ2-1,NA,TRBV4-2,NA
CASSGDGRGPKQTQYF,TRBJ2-5,NA,TRBV5-6,NA
CASSGAGNSGNTIYF,TRBJ1-3,NA,TRBV5-4,NA
CASSAPGQRYSGYTF,TRBJ1-2,TRBD1,TRBV7-9,NA
CASSQAGTSLRDTQYF,TRBJ2-3,TRBD2,TRBV14,NA
CASSPAGRGSTEQFF,TRBJ2-1,NA,TRBV5-1,NA
CASSHENFVGYTF,TRBJ1-2,NA,TRBV4-1,NA
CASSQERAGGTDTQYF,TRBJ2-3,TRBD2,TRBV4-1,NA
CASRRGGRDNEQFF,TRBJ2-1,TRBD2,TRBV11-2,NA
CASSHPQRGSYEQYF,TRBJ2-7,NA,TRBV4-1,NA
CASIRVGGETQYF,TRBJ2-5,NA,TRBV7-3,few
CASSFRGQGPYEQYF,TRBJ2-7,TRBD1,TRBV7-9,once
CASNQGWVSDTQYF,TRBJ2-3,NA,TRBV7-2,NA
CASSSTGGAAYGYTF,TRBJ1-2,TRBD1,TRBV28,NA
CATLIGNEQFF,TRBJ2-1,NA,TRBV28,NA
CAWKGVGAQHF,TRBJ1-5,NA,TRBV30,NA